The rows below give T cell receptor beta chains drawn from one sample of a study of T cell responses to AZD1222 COVID-19 vaccine. TCRdb's table, derived via immunoSEQ multiplex PCR, lists solely in-frame clones and lacks some. There are 35,000 to 45,000 clones in the sample; about three quarters occur only once, and approximately 3.6% lies in the top ten. The source material was peripheral blood, sampled on day 0 of AZD1222 vaccination. These receptors came from an adult in good health. Both conserved end residues are part of each CDR3.

v_call: TRBV11-2; j_call: TRBJ2-7; cdr3_aa: CASTRGQGYEQYF
v_call: TRBV19; j_call: TRBJ1-1; cdr3_aa: CASNNANTEAFF
v_call: TRBV19; j_call: TRBJ1-6; cdr3_aa: CASSTSGTAGDSPLHF
v_call: TRBV19; j_call: TRBJ1-3; cdr3_aa: CASSIARDTGNTIYF
v_call: TRBV19; j_call: TRBJ2-1; cdr3_aa: CASSMGAPYNEQFF
v_call: TRBV6-5; j_call: TRBJ1-6; cdr3_aa: CASRPGLSPNSPLHF
v_call: TRBV5-1; j_call: TRBJ1-1; cdr3_aa: CASRLQGLNTEAFF
v_call: TRBV2; j_call: TRBJ2-5; cdr3_aa: CASSELHRGETQYF
v_call: TRBV3-1/TRBV3-2; j_call: TRBJ2-3; cdr3_aa: CASSNKLAWTGNVDTQYF
v_call: TRBV7-2; j_call: TRBJ1-1; cdr3_aa: CASSFRDRNTEAFF
v_call: TRBV5-1; j_call: TRBJ2-2; cdr3_aa: CASSSLQRLAGGELFF
v_call: TRBV7-7; j_call: TRBJ2-7; cdr3_aa: CASSLGGGQGYEQYF
v_call: TRBV13; j_call: TRBJ2-7; cdr3_aa: CASSLGRGNTYEQYF
v_call: TRBV30; j_call: TRBJ1-2; cdr3_aa: CAWSRPGQGGYGYTF
v_call: TRBV15; j_call: TRBJ2-6; cdr3_aa: CATSVPTGTGKVSGANVLTF
v_call: TRBV11-3; j_call: TRBJ2-7; cdr3_aa: CASSVTSGGALEQYF
v_call: TRBV2; j_call: TRBJ2-5; cdr3_aa: CASNGGFIETQYF
v_call: TRBV19; j_call: TRBJ1-5; cdr3_aa: CASSHQMGPRGNQPQHF
v_call: TRBV27; j_call: TRBJ1-5; cdr3_aa: CASSSGLHSNQPQHF
v_call: TRBV5-4; j_call: TRBJ1-2; cdr3_aa: CASSLDSNYGYTF
v_call: TRBV19; j_call: TRBJ1-4; cdr3_aa: CASSTSRDSNEKLFF
v_call: TRBV6-5; j_call: TRBJ1-1; cdr3_aa: CASRRTTLNTEAFF
v_call: TRBV7-2; j_call: TRBJ1-6; cdr3_aa: CASSHSNSPLHF